This TCR beta chain emerged from a study of T-cell memory formation after mild COVID-19. Study-level background: Largely donor-specific TCR clusters were found. The study, taken as a whole, reports: Later expanders leaned CD4+, whereas clones that contracted between day 15 and 85 were balanced CD4/CD8.

TCRdb ran MiXCR on the 5' RACE reads and lists one entry per CDR3 protein. The sample lists a few hundred thousand distinct CDR3 sequences, roughly 21% occurring once. V dropped 5 bases and J dropped 3 bases, with 11 bases sitting between them. The germline V gene encodes CDR1 SEHNR and CDR2 FQNEAQ (reference sequence). CDR3 length equals 14 residues. This clonotype turned up a few times. Its antigen remains unknown. The sequenced sample was PBMCs or a T cell subset sorted from them (not recorded which). This chain uses TRBV7-9 with TRBJ1-5; D gene uncertain. This sequence originates from a man aged 18 to 30 who had mild COVID-19 (a few samples of this study predate the infection). Cell type and time point are not known. CDR3 DNA sequence: TGTGCCAGCAGCCCCAGAGCGGACAATCAGCCCCAGCATTTT. As protein: CASSPRADNQPQHF.